A single count supports the clone carrying this TCR beta chain. Antigen: not known. This entry comes from a study of cytomegalovirus exposure and HLA in healthy donors. Study-wide results and caveats: Reports indicate that TCR beta sequences accurately predicted the HLA-A and HLA-B alleles of most subjects. Data from an earlier analysis indicated that most TCR beta V segments were productive either about 87% or about 30% of the time.

With 60 Vbeta and 13 Jbeta primers, the PCR was carried out. Methods used by the authors: An analysis performed later counted around 86 million unique TCR beta chains (approximately 10 million of them shared). Measured with immunoSEQ multiplex PCR; TCRdb has only the in-frame clones, and not every one. From that table come the V and J calls and clone size; the DNA was used to work out D and trimming. The sample yields about 140,000 clones, 60% to 85% seen once. Germline V gene sequence: CDR1 SGHNT, CDR2 YYREEE (reference sequence). CDR3 length equals 15 residues. V was shortened by 4 bases and J by 0 bases, with 14 bases between the two germline ends. Healthy individuals who donated bone marrow served as the donors.

Sequencing input: PBMCs. The chain employs TRBV5-4 and TRBJ2-7; maybe TRBD1 (6 bases). The sequence derives from a woman between 40 and 55 years old in good health and CMV-seronegative. CDR3 nucleotides: TGTGCCAGCAGCCCGGGACACGTTAACTCCTACGAGCAGTACTTC. Amino acid sequence: CASSPGHVNSYEQYF.